The clone carrying this TCR beta chain has only a few counts. From blood, roughly 220-550 ng of genomic DNA served as TRB template. The data were taken from a study of T and B cells in COVID-19 patients. TRB rearrangements were amplified by multiplex PCR with BIOMED2 TRB-A/B primers. TCRdb re-derived calls from the multiplex PCR reads in MiXCR, one entry per CDR3 protein. The sample has approximately 16,000 distinct CDR3 sequences; 27% are singletons. The CDR3 sequence is 15 residues long. Germline CDR1 and CDR2: MNHEY and SVGAGI. V was pared by 5 bases and J by 4 bases, with 8 bases of the junction left unmatched.

The receptor's source is a human donor who had recovered from COVID-19. The sample taken for sequencing was blood. The V and J genes are TRBV6-5 and TRBJ1-5; 7 bases agree with TRBD1. CDR3: CASSEAGGANQPQHF. CDR3 nucleotide sequence: TGTGCCAGCAGTGAAGCAGGGGGTGCGAATCAGCCCCAGCATTTT.